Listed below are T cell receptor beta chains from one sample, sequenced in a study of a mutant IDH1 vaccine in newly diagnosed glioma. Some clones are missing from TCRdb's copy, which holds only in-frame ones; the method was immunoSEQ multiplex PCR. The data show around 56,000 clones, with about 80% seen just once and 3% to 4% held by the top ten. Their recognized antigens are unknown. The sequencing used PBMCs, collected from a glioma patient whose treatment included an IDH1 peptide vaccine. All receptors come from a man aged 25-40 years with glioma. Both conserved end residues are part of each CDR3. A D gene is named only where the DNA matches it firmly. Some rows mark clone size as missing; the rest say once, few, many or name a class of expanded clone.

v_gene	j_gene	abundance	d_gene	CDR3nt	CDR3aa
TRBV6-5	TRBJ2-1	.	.	TGTGCCAGCAGTGGGTCGGGTGAGCAGTTCTTC	CASSGSGEQFF
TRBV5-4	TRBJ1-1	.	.	TGTGCCAGCAGCCCTGCAGGGTGGGAGGGTGAAGCTTTCTTT	CASSPAGWEGEAFF
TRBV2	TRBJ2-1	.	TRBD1	TGTGCCAGCAGCCCCGACAGGGGGCAACGAAATGAGCAGTTCTTC	CASSPDRGQRNEQFF
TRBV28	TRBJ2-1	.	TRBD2	TGTGCCAGCAGTTTATCGGCGGGGGGCCAACCAACCGCTATCAATGAGCAGTTCTTC	CASSLSAGGQPTAINEQFF
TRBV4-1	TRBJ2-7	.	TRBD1	TGCGCCAGCAGCCAGGGCCCGGACAGGGCAAGGTACGAGCAGTACTTC	CASSQGPDRARYEQYF
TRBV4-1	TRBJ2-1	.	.	TGCGCCAGCAGCCATCTACGGGGTCCCAATCCCAATGAGCAGTTCTTC	CASSHLRGPNPNEQFF
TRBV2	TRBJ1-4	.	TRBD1	TGTGCCAGCAATGGAGACAGGGGCGATGGGGATGAAAAACTGTTTTTT	CASNGDRGDGDEKLFF
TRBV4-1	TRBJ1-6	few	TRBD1	TGCGCCAGCAGCTTAACGTGGACAGGGGTCAATTCACCCCTCCACTTT	CASSLTWTGVNSPLHF
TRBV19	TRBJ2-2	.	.	TGTGCCAGTAGTATTGTGGGGGGAATCACCGGGGAGCTGTTTTTT	CASSIVGGITGELFF
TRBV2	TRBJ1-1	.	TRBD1	TGTGCCAGCAAGGGACAGGTTTTATCTGAAGCTTTCTTT	CASKGQVLSEAFF
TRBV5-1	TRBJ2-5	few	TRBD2	TGCGCCAGCAGCTTCTCTAGCGGGGGCAAGGGAGAGACCCAGTACTTC	CASSFSSGGKGETQYF
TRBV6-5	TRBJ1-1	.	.	TGTGCCAGCAGTTACTCGACATGGACTGAAGCTTTCTTT	CASSYSTWTEAFF
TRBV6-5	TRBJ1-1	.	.	TGTGCCAGCAGTTACGTAGGCCTCCAAGCCGAAGCTTTCTTT	CASSYVGLQAEAFF
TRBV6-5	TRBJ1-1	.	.	TGTGCCAGCGAAGGGGTGGACACTGAAGCTTTCTTT	CASEGVDTEAFF
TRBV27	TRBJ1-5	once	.	TGTGCCAGCAGTTTATCTGGGGAAGTTTCTGGTCAGCCCCAGCATTTT	CASSLSGEVSGQPQHF